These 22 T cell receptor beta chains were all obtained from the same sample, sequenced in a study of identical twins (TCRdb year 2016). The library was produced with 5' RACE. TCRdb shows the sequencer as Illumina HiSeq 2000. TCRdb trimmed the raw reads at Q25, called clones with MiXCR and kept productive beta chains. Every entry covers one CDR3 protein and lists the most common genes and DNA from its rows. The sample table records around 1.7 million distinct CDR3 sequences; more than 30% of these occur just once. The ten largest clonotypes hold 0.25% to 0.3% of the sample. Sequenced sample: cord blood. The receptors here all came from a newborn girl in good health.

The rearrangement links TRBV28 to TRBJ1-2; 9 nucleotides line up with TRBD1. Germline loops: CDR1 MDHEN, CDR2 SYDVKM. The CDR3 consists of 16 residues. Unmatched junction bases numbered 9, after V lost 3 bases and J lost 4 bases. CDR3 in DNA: TGTGCCAGCAGTTTCCCTTCGGGACAGGGAGGCTATGGCTACACCTTC. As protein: CASSFPSGQGGYGYTF.

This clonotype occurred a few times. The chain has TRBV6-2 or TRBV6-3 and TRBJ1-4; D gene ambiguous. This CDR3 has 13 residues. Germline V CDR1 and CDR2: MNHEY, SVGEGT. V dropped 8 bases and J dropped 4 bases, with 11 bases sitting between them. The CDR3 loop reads CASGRTGNEKLFF. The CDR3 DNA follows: TGTGCCAGCGGAAGGACGGGTAATGAAAAACTGTTTTTT.

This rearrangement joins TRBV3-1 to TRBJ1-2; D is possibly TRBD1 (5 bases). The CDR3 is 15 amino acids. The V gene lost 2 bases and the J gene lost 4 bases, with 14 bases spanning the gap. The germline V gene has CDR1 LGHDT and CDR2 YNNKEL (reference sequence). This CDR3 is CASSQRGAGPYGYTF. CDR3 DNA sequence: TGTGCCAGCAGCCAAAGAGGGGCAGGCCCCTATGGCTACACCTTC. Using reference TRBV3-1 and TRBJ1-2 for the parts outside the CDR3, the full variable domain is DTAVSQTPKYLVTQMGNDKSIKCEQNLGHDTMYWYKQDSKKFLKIMFSYNNKELIINETVPNRFSPKSPDKAHLNLHINSLELGDSAVYFCASSQRGAGPYGYTFGSGTRLTVV.

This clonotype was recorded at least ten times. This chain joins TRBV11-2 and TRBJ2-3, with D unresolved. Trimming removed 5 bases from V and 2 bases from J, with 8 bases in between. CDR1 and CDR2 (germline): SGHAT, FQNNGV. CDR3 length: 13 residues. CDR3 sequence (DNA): TGTGCCAGCAGCCCCGTCCCCACAGATACGCAGTATTTT. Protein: CASSPVPTDTQYF.

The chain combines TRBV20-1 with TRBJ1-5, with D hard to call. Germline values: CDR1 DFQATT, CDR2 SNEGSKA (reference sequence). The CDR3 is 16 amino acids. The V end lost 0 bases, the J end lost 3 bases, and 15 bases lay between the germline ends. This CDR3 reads CSARDRSVPLNQPQHF. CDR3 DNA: TGCAGTGCTAGAGATCGGAGTGTCCCCCTCAATCAGCCCCAGCATTTT.

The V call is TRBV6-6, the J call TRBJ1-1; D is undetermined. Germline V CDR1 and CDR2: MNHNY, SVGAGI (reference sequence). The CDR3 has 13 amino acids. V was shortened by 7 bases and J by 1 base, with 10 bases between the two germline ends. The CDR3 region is CASTQKTNTEAFF. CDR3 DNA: TGTGCCAGCACCCAGAAGACGAACACTGAAGCTTTCTTT.

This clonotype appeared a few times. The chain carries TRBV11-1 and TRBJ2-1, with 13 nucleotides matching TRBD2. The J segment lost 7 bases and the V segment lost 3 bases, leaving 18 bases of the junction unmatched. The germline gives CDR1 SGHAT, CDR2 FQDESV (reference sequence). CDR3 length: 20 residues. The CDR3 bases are TGTGCCAGCAGCTTTCGTGACTGGCGGACTAGCGGGAGTCAGGAGAATGAGCAGTTCTTC. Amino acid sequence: CASSFRDWRTSGSQENEQFF.

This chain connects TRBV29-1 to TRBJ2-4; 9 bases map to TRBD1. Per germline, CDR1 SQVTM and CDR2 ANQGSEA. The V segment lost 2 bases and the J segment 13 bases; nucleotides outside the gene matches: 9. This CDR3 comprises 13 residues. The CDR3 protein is CSVELRDRGKQYF. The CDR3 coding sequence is TGCAGCGTTGAACTTCGCGACAGGGGGAAGCAGTACTTC.

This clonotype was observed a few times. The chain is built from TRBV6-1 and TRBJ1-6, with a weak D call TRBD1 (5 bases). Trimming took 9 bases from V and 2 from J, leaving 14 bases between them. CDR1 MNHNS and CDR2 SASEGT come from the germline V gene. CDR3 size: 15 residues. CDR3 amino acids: CASTGATTYNSPLHF. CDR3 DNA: TGTGCCAGTACAGGAGCCACGACCTATAATTCACCCCTCCACTTT.

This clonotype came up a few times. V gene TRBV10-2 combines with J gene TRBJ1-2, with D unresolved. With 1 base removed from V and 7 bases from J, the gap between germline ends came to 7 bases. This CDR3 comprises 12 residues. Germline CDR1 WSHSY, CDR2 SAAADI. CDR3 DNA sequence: TGCGCCAGCAGTGAGTGGAATAGTGGCTACACCTTC. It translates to CASSEWNSGYTF.

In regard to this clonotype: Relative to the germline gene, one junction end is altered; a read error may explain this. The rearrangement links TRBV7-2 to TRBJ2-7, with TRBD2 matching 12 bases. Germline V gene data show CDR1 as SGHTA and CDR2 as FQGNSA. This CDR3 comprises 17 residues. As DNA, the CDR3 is TGTGCCAGCAGCCCATTTGTTCTAGCGGGAGGGTCCTACGTGCAGTACTTC. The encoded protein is CASSPFVLAGGSYVQYF.

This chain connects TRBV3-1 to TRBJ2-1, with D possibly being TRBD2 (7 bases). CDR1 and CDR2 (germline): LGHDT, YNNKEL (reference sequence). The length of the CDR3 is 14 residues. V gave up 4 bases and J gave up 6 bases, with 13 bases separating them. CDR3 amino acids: CASSRLGGPNEQFF. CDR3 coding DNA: TGTGCCAGCAGCCGCTTGGGGGGGCCCAATGAGCAGTTCTTC.

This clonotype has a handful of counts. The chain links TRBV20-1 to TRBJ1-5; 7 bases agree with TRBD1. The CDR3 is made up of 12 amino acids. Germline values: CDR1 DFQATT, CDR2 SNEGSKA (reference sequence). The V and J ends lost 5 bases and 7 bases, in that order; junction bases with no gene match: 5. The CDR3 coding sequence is TGCAGTGCTCAGCGACAGGGACAGCCCCAGCATTTT. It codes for CSAQRQGQPQHF.

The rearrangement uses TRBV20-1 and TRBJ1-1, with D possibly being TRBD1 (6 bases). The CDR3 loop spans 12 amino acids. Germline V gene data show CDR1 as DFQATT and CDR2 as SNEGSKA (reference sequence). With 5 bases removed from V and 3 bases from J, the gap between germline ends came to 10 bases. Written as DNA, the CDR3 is TGCAGTGCTCCACAGGGTGACACTGAAGCTTTCTTT. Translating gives CSAPQGDTEAFF.

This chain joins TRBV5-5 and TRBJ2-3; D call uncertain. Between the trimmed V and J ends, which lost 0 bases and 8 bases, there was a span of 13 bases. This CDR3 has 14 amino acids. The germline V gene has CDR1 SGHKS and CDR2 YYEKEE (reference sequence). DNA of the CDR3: TGTGCCAGCAGCTTGGATTACATAGGCCTTACGCAGTATTTT. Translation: CASSLDYIGLTQYF. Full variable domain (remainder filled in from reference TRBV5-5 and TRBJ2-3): DAGVTQSPTHLIKTRGQQVTLRCSPISGHKSVSWYQQVLGQGPQFIFQYYEKEERGRGNFPDRFSARQFPNYSSELNVNALLLGDSALYLCASSLDYIGLTQYFGPGTRLTVL.

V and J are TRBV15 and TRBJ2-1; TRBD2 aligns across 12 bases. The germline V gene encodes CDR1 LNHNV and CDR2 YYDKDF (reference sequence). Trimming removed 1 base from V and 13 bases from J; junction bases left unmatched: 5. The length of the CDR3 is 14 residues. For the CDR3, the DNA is TGTGCCACCAGCAGAGGACTAGCGGGAGAGACCCAGTTCTTC. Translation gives CATSRGLAGETQFF.

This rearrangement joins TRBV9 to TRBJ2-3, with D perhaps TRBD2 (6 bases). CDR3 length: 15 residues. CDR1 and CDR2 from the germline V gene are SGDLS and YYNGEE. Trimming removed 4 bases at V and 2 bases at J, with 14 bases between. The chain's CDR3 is CASSPRGLNTDTQYF. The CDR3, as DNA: TGTGCCAGCAGCCCACGTGGACTAAACACAGATACGCAGTATTTT.

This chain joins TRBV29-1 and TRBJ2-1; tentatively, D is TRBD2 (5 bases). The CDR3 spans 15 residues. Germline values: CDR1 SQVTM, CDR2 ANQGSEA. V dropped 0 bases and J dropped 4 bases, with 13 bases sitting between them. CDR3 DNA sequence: TGCAGCGTTGAAGATAGGAGCGGACCTTACAATGAGCAGTTCTTC. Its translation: CSVEDRSGPYNEQFF.

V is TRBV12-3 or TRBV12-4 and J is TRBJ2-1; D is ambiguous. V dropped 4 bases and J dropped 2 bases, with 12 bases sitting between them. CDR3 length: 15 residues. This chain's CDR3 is CASSSLPTTYNEQFF. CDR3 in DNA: TGTGCCAGCAGTTCTCTGCCAACGACCTACAATGAGCAGTTCTTC.

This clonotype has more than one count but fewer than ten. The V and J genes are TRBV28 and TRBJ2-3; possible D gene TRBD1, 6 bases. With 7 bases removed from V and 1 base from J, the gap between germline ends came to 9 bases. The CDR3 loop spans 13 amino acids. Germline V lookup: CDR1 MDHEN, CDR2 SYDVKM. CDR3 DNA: TGTGCCAGCACCAGGACAGGCACAGATACGCAGTATTTT. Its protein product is CASTRTGTDTQYF.

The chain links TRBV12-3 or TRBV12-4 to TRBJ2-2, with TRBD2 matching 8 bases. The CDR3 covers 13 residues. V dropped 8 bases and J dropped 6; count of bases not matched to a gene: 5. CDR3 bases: TGTGCCAGCTGGCGGGAGGCGGCCGGGGAGCTGTTTTTT. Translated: CASWREAAGELFF.

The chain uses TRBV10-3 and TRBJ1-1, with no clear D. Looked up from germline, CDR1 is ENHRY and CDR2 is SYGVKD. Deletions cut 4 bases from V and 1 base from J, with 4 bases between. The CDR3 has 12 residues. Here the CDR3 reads CAISGGNTEAFF. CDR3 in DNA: TGTGCCATCAGTGGGGGGAACACTGAAGCTTTCTTT.